These 23 T cell receptor beta chains originate from one sample sequenced in a study of memory CD4+ T cells and cytomegalovirus serostatus. The assay was immunoSEQ multiplex PCR, and TCRdb's table has in-frame clones only and misses some. The data contain over 45,000 clones, about 80% of them singletons. The sort gate was single viable CD3+CD4+CD8-CD45RO+ cells for memory CD4+ T cells. The source material was memory CD4+ T cells from blood. The source of these receptors is an adult in good health and CMV-seronegative.

The sample holds one count of this clone. The V and J genes are TRBV30 and TRBJ1-2, with D possibly being TRBD1 (6 bases). V was cut by 7 bases and J by 7 bases, with 19 bases left in between. Germline V lookup: CDR1 GTSNPN, CDR2 SVGIG (reference sequence). The CDR3 contains 13 residues. CDR3 nucleotides: TGTGCCTCCCCACGGGGGCCAGCGGTTGGCTACACCTTC. It is translated as CASPRGPAVGYTF.

The chain is built from TRBV6-1 and TRBJ1-1; possibly TRBD1 for D (5 bases). The ends were cut back, 7 bases at V and 5 bases at J, with 20 bases in the middle. Germline assignment: CDR1 MNHNS and CDR2 SASEGT. CDR3 length: 15 amino acids. The CDR3 protein is CASIPGRVGVTEAFF. Written as DNA, the CDR3 is TGTGCCAGCATCCCAGGGCGGGTGGGAGTAACTGAAGCTTTCTTT.

The rearrangement joins TRBV7-2 to TRBJ2-1; D is undetermined. Germline V gives CDR1 SGHTA, CDR2 FQGNSA. This CDR3 is 17 amino acids long. Trimming left V 3 bases short and J 2 bases short, with 17 bases between. The CDR3 DNA is TGTGCCAGCAGCTTTACCTCACGAGTGTCCCCCTACAATGAGCAGTTCTTC. Translating gives CASSFTSRVSPYNEQFF.

This clone was seen only a few times. This chain's CDR3 is CSVAKVGGEAFF. The DNA of the CDR3 is TGCAGCGTTGCAAAAGTCGGGGGTGAAGCTTTCTTT. The J gene is TRBJ1-1, the V gene TRBV29-1, with a tentative D call TRBD1 (5 bases). CDR1 is SQVTM and CDR2 is ANQGSEA in the germline V gene. The CDR3 consists of 12 residues. Trimming took off 4 bases at V and 7 bases at J, with 13 bases between the two ends.

The genes are TRBV5-4 and TRBJ1-5; tentatively, D is TRBD1 (5 bases). The germline V gene has CDR1 SGHNT and CDR2 YYREEE (reference sequence). The CDR3 runs 14 residues. Trimming took off 3 bases at V and 6 bases at J, with 13 bases between the two ends. The CDR3, as DNA: TGTGCCAGCAGCTCCTGGGGGGGAGGTCAGCCCCAGCATTTT. Protein: CASSSWGGGQPQHF.

The chain is built from TRBV15 and TRBJ1-4; 12 nucleotides line up with TRBD1. The CDR3 is made up of 18 amino acids. Trimming at V came to 1 base and at J to 3 bases, leaving 6 bases not matched to a gene. Germline-derived CDR1 and CDR2 are LNHNV and YYDKDF (reference sequence). This CDR3 reads CATSRARDRGLSNEKLFF. In DNA, the CDR3 is TGTGCCACCAGCAGAGCCCGGGACAGGGGGCTTTCTAATGAAAAACTGTTTTTT.

This chain connects TRBV28 to TRBJ1-2; 9 bases are a match to TRBD1. J lost 11 bases, V lost 0 bases, and 7 bases had no gene match. The CDR3 totals 14 residues. The germline CDR1 and CDR2 sequences are MDHEN and SYDVKM. This chain's CDR3 is CASSLWAGQGLYTF. In nucleotides, the CDR3 is TGTGCCAGCAGTTTATGGGCGGGACAGGGCCTATACACCTTC.

The rearrangement links TRBV7-9 to TRBJ2-5, with 8 positions matching TRBD2. The CDR3 is made up of 13 amino acids. CDR1 is SEHNR, CDR2 FQNEAQ, per germline (reference sequence). The V segment lost 6 bases and the J segment 5 bases; nucleotides outside the gene matches: 5. CDR3 coding DNA: TGTGCCAGCAGTTACGGCGGGGGGGAGACCCAGTACTTC. Translation: CASSYGGGETQYF.

The chain is built from TRBV20-1 and TRBJ1-2; D unclear. This CDR3 spans 10 amino acids. From germline, CDR1 is DFQATT and CDR2 SNEGSKA (reference sequence). Trimming took 2 bases from V and 5 from J, leaving 3 bases between them. CDR3 nucleotides: TGCAGTGCTAGATCTTATGGCTACACCTTC. It translates to CSARSYGYTF.

This clone has only one observation. V usage is TRBV18 and J usage is TRBJ1-1; 7 positions match TRBD1. Per the germline V gene, CDR1 is KGHSH and CDR2 is LQKENI. The CDR3 is made up of 14 amino acids. Losses at the gene ends were 2 bases for V and 8 bases for J; bases not matched to a gene: 8. CDR3 sequence: CASSPSTGRGEAFF. The DNA of the CDR3 is TGTGCCAGCTCACCATCGACAGGGCGAGGGGAAGCTTTCTTT. The full variable domain, rest sourced from reference TRBV18 and TRBJ1-1, is NAGVMQNPRHLVRRRGQEARLRCSPMKGHSHVYWYRQLPEEGLKFMVYLQKENIIDESGMPKERFSAEFPKEGPSILRIQQVVRGDSAAYFCASSPSTGRGEAFFGQGTRLTVV.

The chain combines TRBV6-5 with TRBJ1-1; no firm D call. Trimming pared 2 bases from V and 1 base from J, leaving 5 bases between. The CDR3 runs 13 residues. Per germline, CDR1 MNHEY and CDR2 SVGAGI. As DNA, the CDR3 is TGTGCCAGCAGTTACGGGTCGAACACTGAAGCTTTCTTT. Its translation: CASSYGSNTEAFF.

The rearrangement joins TRBV5-1 to TRBJ2-2, with D possibly TRBD2 on 5 matching bases. Germline V gives CDR1 SGHRS, CDR2 YFSETQ. The CDR3 length is 15 residues. V lost 4 bases, J lost 2 bases, and 12 bases lay in between. CDR3 in DNA: TGCGCCAGCAGCCCCGGTGGGAGTAACACCGGGGAGCTGTTTTTT. Its protein is CASSPGGSNTGELFF.

V is TRBV9 and J is TRBJ2-5; D is possibly TRBD1 (5 bases). Trimming stripped 5 bases from V and 5 bases from J, with 10 bases between. The CDR3 runs to 12 residues. Germline loops: CDR1 SGDLS, CDR2 YYNGEE. The CDR3 loop reads CASRGVGETQYF. The CDR3 nucleotides read TGTGCCAGCAGAGGGGTAGGCGAGACCCAGTACTTC.

J is TRBJ1-2 and V is TRBV6-6; 7 bases fit TRBD1. The germline CDR1 and CDR2 sequences are MNHNY and SVGAGI (reference sequence). This CDR3 contains 14 residues. Losses at the gene ends were 4 bases for V and 3 bases for J; bases not matched to a gene: 5. The CDR3 DNA is TGTGCCAGCAGTTCTTACAGGGGTGACTATGGCTACACCTTC. Translation gives CASSSYRGDYGYTF.

The V and J genes are TRBV4-2 and TRBJ2-5; 7 nucleotides line up with TRBD1. Germline CDR1 reads LGHNA; CDR2 reads YNFKEQ. The CDR3 is 13 amino acids. The J segment lost 9 bases and the V segment lost 5 bases, leaving 9 bases of the junction unmatched. In nucleotides, the CDR3 is TGTGCCAGCAGCTTAGGGACAGAGGGGGCCCAGTACTTC. Its protein is CASSLGTEGAQYF.

The CDR3, as DNA: TGTGCCAGCAGCCAAGCCGGGACAGGGCTCTTTGCCTATGGCTACACCTTC. Its translation is CASSQAGTGLFAYGYTF. The chain carries TRBV4-2 and TRBJ1-2; 9 bases agree with TRBD1. With V trimmed by 1 base and J by 4 bases, 10 bases remained unmatched. The CDR3 covers 17 residues. From germline, CDR1 is LGHNA and CDR2 YNFKEQ.

V usage is TRBV6-6 and J usage is TRBJ2-3, with 8 nucleotides matching TRBD1. The V gene's germline CDR1 is MNHNY and CDR2 SVGAGI (reference sequence). The J segment lost 2 bases and the V segment lost 10 bases, leaving 14 bases of the junction unmatched. CDR3 length: 16 amino acids. The CDR3 nucleotides are TGTGCCACCGTTACCCCCACAGGGGGTCCCACAGATACGCAGTATTTT. Residues: CATVTPTGGPTDTQYF.

V gene TRBV6-6 combines with J gene TRBJ1-1; unclear D gene. In germline, CDR1 is MNHNY, CDR2 SVGAGI (reference sequence). The CDR3 has 14 amino acids. Trimming shortened V by 7 bases and J by 3 bases, and 15 bases separated the two germline ends. Here the CDR3 reads CASKERREYTEAFF. The CDR3 nucleotides are TGTGCCAGCAAGGAAAGGAGGGAGTACACTGAAGCTTTCTTT.

The sample holds one count of this clone. The chain employs TRBV19 and TRBJ2-2; TRBD2 aligns across 9 bases. V was clipped by 2 bases and J by 3 bases; unmatched bases: 7. This CDR3 is built from 17 residues. Per the germline V gene, CDR1 is LNHDA and CDR2 is SQIVND (reference sequence). CDR3: CASSILLAGTDTGELFF. DNA for the CDR3: TGTGCCAGTAGTATACTGCTAGCGGGGACCGACACCGGGGAGCTGTTTTTT. Drawing the rest from reference TRBV19 and TRBJ2-2, the complete variable domain is DGGITQSPKYLFRKEGQNVTLSCEQNLNHDAMYWYRQDPGQGLRLIYYSQIVNDFQKGDIAEGYSVSREKKESFPLTVTSAQKNPTAFYLCASSILLAGTDTGELFFGEGSRLTVL.

The V gene is TRBV5-1, the J gene TRBJ2-7; a possible D gene is TRBD1 (5 bases). CDR1 and CDR2 from the germline V gene are SGHRS and YFSETQ. The CDR3 is made up of 12 amino acids. Trimming took 6 bases from V and 3 from J, leaving 10 bases between them. CDR3 region: CASTDSFYEQYF. In DNA form, the CDR3 reads TGCGCCAGCACAGACAGCTTCTACGAGCAGTACTTC.

In this sample, this clone turned up a few times. The chain combines TRBV2 with TRBJ1-1; D gene uncertain. This CDR3 comprises 13 residues. From germline, CDR1 is SNHLY and CDR2 FYNNEI. Between the trimmed V and J ends, which lost 0 bases and 5 bases, there was a span of 7 bases. As DNA, the CDR3 is TGTGCCAGCAGTGAAGCGAGCGGGACTGAAGCTTTCTTT. Translation: CASSEASGTEAFF.

J is TRBJ2-5 and V is TRBV29-1, with 7 positions matching TRBD1. CDR3 length: 14 amino acids. Germline CDR1 SQVTM, CDR2 ANQGSEA. With V trimmed by 0 bases and J by 4 bases, 5 bases remained unmatched. CDR3 DNA: TGCAGCGTTGAAGAAATAGGGGGCGCAGAGACCCAGTACTTC. Translating it yields CSVEEIGGAETQYF.

This clone was counted once. V gene TRBV5-4 combines with J gene TRBJ2-3; D ambiguous. The CDR3 runs 15 residues. With 1 base removed from V and 3 bases from J, the gap between germline ends came to 12 bases. Germline CDR1 SGHNT, CDR2 YYREEE (reference sequence). CDR3 region: CASSLKVSLTDTQYF. In DNA, the CDR3 is TGTGCCAGCAGCTTGAAAGTCTCCTTAACAGATACGCAGTATTTT.